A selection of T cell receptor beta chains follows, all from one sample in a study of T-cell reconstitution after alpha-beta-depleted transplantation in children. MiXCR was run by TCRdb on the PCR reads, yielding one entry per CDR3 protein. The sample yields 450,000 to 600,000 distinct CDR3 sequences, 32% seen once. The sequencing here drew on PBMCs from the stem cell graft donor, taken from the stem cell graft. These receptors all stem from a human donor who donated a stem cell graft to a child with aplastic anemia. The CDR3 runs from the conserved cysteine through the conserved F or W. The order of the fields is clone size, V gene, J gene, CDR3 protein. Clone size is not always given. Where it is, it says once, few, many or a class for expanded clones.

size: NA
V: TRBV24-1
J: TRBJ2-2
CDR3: CATQGPESNTGELFF

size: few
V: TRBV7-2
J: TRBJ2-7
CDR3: CASSSTGTSVPYEQYF

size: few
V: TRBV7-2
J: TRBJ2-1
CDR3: CASSGYTGVSYNEQFF

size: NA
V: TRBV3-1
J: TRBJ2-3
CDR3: CASTLSGRALDTQYF

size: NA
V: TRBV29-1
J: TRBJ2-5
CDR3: CSVLRAARETQYF

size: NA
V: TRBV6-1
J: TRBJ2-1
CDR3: CASRKQGGGFGNEQFF

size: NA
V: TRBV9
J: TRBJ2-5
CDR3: CASSVGGTGGQEETQYF

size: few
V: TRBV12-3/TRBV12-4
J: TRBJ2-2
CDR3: CASGGRGGTGELFF

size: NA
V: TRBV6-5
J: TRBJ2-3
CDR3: CASRLTSGASTDTQYF

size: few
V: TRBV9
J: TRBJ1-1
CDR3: CASSFVATPLDTEAFF

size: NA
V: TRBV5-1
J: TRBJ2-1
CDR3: CASSLVAGGRSYNEQFF

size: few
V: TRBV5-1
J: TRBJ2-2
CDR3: CASTPGETGGPGELFF

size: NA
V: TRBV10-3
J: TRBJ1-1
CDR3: CAISESLGEVNTEAFF

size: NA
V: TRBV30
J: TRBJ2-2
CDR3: CAWRRDKHTGELFF

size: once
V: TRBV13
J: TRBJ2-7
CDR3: CASSSMTGLSTEQYF

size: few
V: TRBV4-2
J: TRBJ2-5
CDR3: CASSTYRGQETQYF

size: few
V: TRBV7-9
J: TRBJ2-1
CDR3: CASSLVANEQFF

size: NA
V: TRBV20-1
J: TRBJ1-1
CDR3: CSAPTGLLLNTEAFF

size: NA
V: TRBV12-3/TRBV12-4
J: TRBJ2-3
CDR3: CASSYSGPQDTQYF

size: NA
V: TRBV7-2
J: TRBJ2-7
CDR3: CASSARLAGGYEQYF

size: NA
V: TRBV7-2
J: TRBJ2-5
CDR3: CASSPRGVVETQYF

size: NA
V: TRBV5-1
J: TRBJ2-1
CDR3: CASSLDRGHEQFF

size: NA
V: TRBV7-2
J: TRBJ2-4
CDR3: CASSLGLGGALNIQYF

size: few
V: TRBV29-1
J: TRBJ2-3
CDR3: CSVVPSGLARDTQYF

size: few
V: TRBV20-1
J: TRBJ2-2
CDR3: CSARGLAGGPAGELFF

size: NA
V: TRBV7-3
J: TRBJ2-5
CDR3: CASSRLAGIEETQYF

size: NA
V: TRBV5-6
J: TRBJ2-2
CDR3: CASSLRWQGAATGELFF

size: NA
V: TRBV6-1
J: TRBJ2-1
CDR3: CASREELAGNGFF

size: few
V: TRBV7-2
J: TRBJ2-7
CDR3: CASSLDPRSSYEQYF

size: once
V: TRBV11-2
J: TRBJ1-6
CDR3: CASSTGTAPVEPLHF

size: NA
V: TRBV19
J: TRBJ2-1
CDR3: CASSQASYNEQFF

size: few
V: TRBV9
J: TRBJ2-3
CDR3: CASSAWTRSADTQYF

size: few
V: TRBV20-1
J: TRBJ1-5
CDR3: CSARLTGRVNQPQHF

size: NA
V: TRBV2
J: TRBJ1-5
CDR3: CASSDGGGGDHQPQHF

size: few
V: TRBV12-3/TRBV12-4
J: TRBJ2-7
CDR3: CASMLATYEQYF

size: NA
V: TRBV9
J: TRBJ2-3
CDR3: CASSVVGGTLREENTQYF

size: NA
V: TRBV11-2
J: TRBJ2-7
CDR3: CASSLAGGPSVEQYF

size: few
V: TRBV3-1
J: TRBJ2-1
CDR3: CASSQAGEQFF

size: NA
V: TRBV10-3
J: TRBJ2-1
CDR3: CAISAGTGTYNEQFF

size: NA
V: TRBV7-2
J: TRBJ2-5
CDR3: CASSSTGIPQETQYF

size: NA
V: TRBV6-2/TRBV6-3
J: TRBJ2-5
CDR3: CASSFLRTVQETQYF

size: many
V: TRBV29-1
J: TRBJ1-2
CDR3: CSVEVSDTGYTF

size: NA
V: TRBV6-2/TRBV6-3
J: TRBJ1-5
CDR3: CASSYAGADQPQHF